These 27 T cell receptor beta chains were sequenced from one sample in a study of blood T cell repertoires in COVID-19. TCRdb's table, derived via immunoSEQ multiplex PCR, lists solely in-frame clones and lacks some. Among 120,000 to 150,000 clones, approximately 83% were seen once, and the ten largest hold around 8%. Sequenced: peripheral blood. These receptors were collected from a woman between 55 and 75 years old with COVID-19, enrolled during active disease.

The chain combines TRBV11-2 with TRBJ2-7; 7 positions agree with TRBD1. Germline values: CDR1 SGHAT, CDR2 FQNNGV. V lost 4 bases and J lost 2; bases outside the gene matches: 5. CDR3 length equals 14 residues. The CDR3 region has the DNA TGTGCCAGCAGCTCAACCGGGACAGCCTACGAGCAGTACTTC. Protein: CASSSTGTAYEQYF.

The CDR3 DNA is TGTGCCAGCATCGGGACTAGCGGGGAAAACATTCAGTACTTC. Its translation is CASIGTSGENIQYF. V and J are TRBV2 and TRBJ2-4; 13 nucleotides match TRBD2. V lost 7 bases, J lost 5 bases, and 2 bases stayed unmatched. This CDR3 comprises 14 residues. Germline lookup yields CDR1 SNHLY and CDR2 FYNNEI.

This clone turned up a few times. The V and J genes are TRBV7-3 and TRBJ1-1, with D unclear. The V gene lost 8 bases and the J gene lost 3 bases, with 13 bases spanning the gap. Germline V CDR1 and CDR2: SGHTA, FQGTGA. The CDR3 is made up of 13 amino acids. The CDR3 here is CASSLGEDTEAFF. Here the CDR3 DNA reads TGTGCCAGCTCTTTGGGAGAGGACACTGAAGCTTTCTTT.

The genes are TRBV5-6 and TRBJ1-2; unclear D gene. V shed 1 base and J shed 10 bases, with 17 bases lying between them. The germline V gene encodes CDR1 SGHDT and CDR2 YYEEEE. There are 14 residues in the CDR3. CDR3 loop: CASSLQVAVHVYTF. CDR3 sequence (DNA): TGTGCCAGCAGCTTGCAAGTTGCAGTCCACGTCTACACCTTC.

For the CDR3, the DNA is TGTGCCAGCAGTTTATATTATGAAGCTTTCTTT. Translating gives CASSLYYEAFF. The chain links TRBV12-3 or TRBV12-4 to TRBJ1-1, with D hard to call. Trimming pared 2 bases from V and 7 bases from J, leaving 5 bases between. This CDR3 has 11 amino acids.

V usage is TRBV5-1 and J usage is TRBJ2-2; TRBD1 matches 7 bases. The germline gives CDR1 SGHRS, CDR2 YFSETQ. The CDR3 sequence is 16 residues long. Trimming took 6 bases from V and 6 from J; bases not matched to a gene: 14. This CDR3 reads CASIERQGEGAGELFF. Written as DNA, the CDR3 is TGCGCCAGCATTGAGAGACAGGGTGAGGGAGCCGGGGAGCTGTTTTTT.

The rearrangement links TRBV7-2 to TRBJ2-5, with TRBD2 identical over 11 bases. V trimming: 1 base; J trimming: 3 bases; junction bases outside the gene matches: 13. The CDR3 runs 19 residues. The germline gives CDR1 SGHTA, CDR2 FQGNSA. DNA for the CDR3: TGTGCCAGCAGCTTAGTCTTAGCGGGGGGGCGGTTCGGCGAAGAGACCCAGTACTTC. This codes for CASSLVLAGGRFGEETQYF.

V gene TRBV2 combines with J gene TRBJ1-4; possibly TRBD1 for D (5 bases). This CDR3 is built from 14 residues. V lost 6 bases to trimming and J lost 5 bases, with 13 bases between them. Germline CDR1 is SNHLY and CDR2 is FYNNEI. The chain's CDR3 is CASRRGSTNEKLFF. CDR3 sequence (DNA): TGTGCCAGCAGGCGGGGCAGCACCAATGAAAAACTGTTTTTT.

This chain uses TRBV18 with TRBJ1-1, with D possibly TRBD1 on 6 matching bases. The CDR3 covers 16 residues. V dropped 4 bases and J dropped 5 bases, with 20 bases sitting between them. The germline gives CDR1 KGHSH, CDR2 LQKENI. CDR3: CASSQTQRGGGTEAFF. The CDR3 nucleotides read TGTGCCAGCTCACAGACTCAGCGGGGAGGGGGTACTGAAGCTTTCTTT.

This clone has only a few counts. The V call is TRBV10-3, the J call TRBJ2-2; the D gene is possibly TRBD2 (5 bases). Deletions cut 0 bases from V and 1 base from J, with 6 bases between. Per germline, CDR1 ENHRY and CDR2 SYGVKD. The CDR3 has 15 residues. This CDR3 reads CAISESRENTGELFF. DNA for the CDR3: TGTGCCATCAGTGAGTCCCGGGAGAACACCGGGGAGCTGTTTTTT.

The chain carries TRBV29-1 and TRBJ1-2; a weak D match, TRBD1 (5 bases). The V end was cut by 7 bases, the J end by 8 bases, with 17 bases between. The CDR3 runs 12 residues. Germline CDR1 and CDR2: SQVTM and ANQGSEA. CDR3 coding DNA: TGCAGCGGCGGGGGAGGGTTAGAGGGCTACACCTTC. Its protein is CSGGGGLEGYTF.

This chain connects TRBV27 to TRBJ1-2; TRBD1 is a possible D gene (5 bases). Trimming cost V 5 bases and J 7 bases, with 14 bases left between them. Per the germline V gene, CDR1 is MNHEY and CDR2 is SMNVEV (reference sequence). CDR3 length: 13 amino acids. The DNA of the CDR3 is TGTGCCAGCAGTACTCAGGGACTCGGTGGCTACACCTTC. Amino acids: CASSTQGLGGYTF.

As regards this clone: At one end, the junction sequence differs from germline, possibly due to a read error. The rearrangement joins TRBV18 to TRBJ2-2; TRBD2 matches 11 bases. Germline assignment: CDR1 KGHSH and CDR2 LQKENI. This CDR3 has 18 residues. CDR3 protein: CASSPSLAGGPTLGLYRF. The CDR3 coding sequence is TGTGCCAGCTCACCCAGCCTAGCGGGGGGCCCTACCCTGGGGCTGTATCGGTTT.

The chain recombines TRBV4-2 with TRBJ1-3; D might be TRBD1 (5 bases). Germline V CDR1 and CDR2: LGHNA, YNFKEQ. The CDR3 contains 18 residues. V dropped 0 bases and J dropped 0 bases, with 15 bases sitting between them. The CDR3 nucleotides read TGTGCCAGCAGCCAAGAGTCCCTTCACAGGACCTCTGGAAACACCATATATTTT. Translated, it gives CASSQESLHRTSGNTIYF.

This chain's CDR3 is CASSPRTNTEAFF. CDR3 coding DNA: TGTGCCAGTAGCCCGAGAACGAACACTGAAGCTTTCTTT. The chain employs TRBV19 and TRBJ1-1; no clear D gene. The CDR3 contains 13 residues. Trimming removed 6 bases at V and 1 base at J, with 9 bases between. The germline V gene has CDR1 LNHDA and CDR2 SQIVND (reference sequence).

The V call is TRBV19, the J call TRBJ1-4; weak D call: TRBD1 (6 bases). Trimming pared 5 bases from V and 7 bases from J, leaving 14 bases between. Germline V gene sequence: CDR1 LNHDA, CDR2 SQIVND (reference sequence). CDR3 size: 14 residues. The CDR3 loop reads CASSPAGEGEKLFF. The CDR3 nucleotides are TGTGCCAGTAGTCCGGCAGGGGAAGGTGAAAAACTGTTTTTT. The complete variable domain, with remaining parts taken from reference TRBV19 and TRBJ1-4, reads DGGITQSPKYLFRKEGQNVTLSCEQNLNHDAMYWYRQDPGQGLRLIYYSQIVNDFQKGDIAEGYSVSREKKESFPLTVTSAQKNPTAFYLCASSPAGEGEKLFFGSGTQLSVL.

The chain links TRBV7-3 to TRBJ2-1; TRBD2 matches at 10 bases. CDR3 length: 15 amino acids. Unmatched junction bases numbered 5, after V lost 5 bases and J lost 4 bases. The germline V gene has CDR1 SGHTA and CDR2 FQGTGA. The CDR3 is CASSPGLATYNEQFF. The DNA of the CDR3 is TGTGCCAGCAGCCCGGGACTAGCGACTTACAATGAGCAGTTCTTC.

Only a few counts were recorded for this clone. CDR3 loop: CASSTDSASPLHF. CDR3 sequence (DNA): TGTGCCAGCAGCACGGACAGCGCTTCACCCCTCCACTTT. This chain connects TRBV7-3 to TRBJ1-6, with TRBD1 as a possible D gene (6 bases). CDR3 length: 13 residues. Germline assignment: CDR1 SGHTA and CDR2 FQGTGA. Trimming removed 5 bases from V and 9 bases from J, with 11 bases in between. Complete variable domain (other parts from reference TRBV7-3 and TRBJ1-6): GAGVSQTPSNKVTEKGKYVELRCDPISGHTALYWYRQSLGQGPEFLIYFQGTGAADDSGLPNDRFFAVRPEGSVSTLKIQRTERGDSAVYLCASSTDSASPLHFGNGTRLTVT.

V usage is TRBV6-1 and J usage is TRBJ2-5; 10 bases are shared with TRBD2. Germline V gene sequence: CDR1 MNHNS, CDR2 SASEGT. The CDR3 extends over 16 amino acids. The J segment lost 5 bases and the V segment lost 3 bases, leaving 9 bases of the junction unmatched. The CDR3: CASSDQVAGGGETQYF. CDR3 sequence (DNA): TGTGCCAGCAGTGATCAAGTAGCGGGGGGAGGGGAGACCCAGTACTTC.

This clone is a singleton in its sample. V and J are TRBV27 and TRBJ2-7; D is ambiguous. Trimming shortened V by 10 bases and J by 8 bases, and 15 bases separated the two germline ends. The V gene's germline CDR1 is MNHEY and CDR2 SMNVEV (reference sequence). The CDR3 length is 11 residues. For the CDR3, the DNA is TGTGCCACCGCCCGACAAACGCAGCAGTACTTC. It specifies CATARQTQQYF.

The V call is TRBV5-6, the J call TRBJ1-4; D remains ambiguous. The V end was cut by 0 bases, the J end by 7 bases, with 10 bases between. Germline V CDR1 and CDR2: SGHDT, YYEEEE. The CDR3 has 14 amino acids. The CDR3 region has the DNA TGTGCCAGCAGCTTGGATGGAGGGCCTGAAAAACTGTTTTTT. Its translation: CASSLDGGPEKLFF.

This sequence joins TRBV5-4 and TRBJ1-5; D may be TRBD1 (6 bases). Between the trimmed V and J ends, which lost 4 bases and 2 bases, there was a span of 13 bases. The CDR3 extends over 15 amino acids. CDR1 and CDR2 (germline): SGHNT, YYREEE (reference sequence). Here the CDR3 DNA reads TGTGCCAGCAGCCAACAGGGTGGCGGCAATCAGCCCCAGCATTTT. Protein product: CASSQQGGGNQPQHF.

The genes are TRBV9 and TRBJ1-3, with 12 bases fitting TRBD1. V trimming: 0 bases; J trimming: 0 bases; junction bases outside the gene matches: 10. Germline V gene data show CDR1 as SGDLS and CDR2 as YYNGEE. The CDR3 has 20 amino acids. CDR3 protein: CASSVDSPGQGAFSGNTIYF. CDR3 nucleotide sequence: TGTGCCAGCAGCGTAGATTCCCCGGGACAGGGGGCTTTCTCTGGAAACACCATATATTTT.

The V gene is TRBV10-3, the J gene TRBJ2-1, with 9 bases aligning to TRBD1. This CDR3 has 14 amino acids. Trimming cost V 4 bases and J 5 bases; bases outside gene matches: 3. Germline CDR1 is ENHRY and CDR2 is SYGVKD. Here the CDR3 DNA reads TGTGCCATCAGTGTTGGGACAGGGCACAATGAGCAGTTCTTC. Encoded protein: CAISVGTGHNEQFF.

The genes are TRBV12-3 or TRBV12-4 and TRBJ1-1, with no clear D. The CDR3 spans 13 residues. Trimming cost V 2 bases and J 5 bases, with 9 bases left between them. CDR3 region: CASSLREQTEAFF. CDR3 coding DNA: TGTGCCAGCAGTTTAAGAGAACAGACTGAAGCTTTCTTT.

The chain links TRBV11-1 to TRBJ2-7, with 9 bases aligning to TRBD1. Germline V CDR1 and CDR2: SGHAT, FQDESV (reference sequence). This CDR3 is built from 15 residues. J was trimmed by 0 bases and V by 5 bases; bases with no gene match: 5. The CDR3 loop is CASSGSDRGSYEQYF. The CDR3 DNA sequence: TGTGCCAGCAGCGGATCGGACAGGGGCTCCTACGAGCAGTACTTC.

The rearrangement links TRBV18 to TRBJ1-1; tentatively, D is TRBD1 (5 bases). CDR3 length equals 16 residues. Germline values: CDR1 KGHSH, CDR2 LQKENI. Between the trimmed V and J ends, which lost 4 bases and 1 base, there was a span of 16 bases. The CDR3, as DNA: TGTGCCAGCTCACGGATTCCGGGACTGGGGAACACTGAAGCTTTCTTT. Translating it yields CASSRIPGLGNTEAFF. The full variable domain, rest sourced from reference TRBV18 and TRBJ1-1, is NAGVMQNPRHLVRRRGQEARLRCSPMKGHSHVYWYRQLPEEGLKFMVYLQKENIIDESGMPKERFSAEFPKEGPSILRIQQVVRGDSAAYFCASSRIPGLGNTEAFFGQGTRLTVV.